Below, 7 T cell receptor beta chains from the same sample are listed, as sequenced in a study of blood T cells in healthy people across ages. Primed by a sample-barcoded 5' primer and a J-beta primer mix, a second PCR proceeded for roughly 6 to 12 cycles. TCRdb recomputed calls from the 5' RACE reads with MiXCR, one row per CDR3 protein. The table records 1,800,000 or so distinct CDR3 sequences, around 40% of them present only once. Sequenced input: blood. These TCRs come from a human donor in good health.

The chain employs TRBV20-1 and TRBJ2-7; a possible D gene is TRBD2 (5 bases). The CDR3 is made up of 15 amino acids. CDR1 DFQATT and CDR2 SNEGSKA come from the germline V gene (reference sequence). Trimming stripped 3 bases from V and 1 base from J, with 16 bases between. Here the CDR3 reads CSARPPGWESYEQYF. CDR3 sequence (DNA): TGCAGTGCTAGGCCTCCAGGATGGGAGTCCTACGAGCAGTACTTC.

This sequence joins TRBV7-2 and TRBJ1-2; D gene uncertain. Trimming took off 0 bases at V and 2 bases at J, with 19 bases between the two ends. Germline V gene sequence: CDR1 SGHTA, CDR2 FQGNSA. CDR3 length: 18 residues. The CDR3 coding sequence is TGTGCCAGCAGCTTAGCTCGGACCCGGGCCCACGTAAACTATGGCTACACCTTC. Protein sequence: CASSLARTRAHVNYGYTF.

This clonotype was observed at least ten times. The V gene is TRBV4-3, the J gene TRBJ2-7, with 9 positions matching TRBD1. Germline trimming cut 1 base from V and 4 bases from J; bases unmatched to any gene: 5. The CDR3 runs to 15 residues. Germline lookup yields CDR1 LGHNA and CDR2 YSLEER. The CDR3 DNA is TGCGCCAGCAGCCAAGTACCGGGACAGGGATACGAGCAGTACTTC. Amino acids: CASSQVPGQGYEQYF.

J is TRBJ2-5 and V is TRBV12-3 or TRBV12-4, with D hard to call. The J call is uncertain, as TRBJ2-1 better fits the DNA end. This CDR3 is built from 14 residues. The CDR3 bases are TGTGCCAGCAGTTTACACGAAGGGCAAGAGACCCAGTTCTTC. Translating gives CASSLHEGQETQFF.

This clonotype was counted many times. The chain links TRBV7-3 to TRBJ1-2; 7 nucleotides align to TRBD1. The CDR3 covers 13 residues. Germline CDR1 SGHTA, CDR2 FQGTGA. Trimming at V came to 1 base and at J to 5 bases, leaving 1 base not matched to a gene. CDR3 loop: CASSLKGAYGYTF. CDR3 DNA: TGTGCCAGCAGCTTAAAGGGGGCGTATGGCTACACCTTC.

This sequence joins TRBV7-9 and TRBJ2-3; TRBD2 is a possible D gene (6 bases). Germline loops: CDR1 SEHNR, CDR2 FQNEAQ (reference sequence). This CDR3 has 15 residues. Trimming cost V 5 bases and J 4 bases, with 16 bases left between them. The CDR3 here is CASSVWGGEADTQYF. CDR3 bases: TGTGCCAGCAGCGTGTGGGGCGGGGAGGCAGATACGCAGTATTTT.

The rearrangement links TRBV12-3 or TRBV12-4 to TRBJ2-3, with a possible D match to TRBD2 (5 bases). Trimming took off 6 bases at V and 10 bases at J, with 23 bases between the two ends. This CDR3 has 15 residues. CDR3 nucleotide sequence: TGTGCCAGCAGCCCCTATAGAGTGAGGGCGTATCCGCAGTATTTT. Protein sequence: CASSPYRVRAYPQYF.